The rows below give T cell receptor beta chains drawn from one sample of a study of T-cell memory formation after mild COVID-19. TCRdb itself ran the 5' RACE reads through MiXCR, one entry per CDR3 protein. The sample contains approximately 46,000 distinct CDR3 sequences, over 6.5% of which appear only once. Sequencing was performed on PBMCs or a T cell subset sorted from them (not recorded which). Source of these receptors: an adult who had mild COVID-19 (a few samples of this study predate the infection). Cell type and time point are not known. CDR3s include the opening cysteine and the closing phenylalanine or tryptophan. The order of the fields is D gene, J gene, clone size, V gene, CDR3 DNA, CDR3 protein. The D gene is left open where the match is weak. Some rows have no size entry. The others give once, few or many, or a class for an expanded clone.

.	TRBJ2-3	few	TRBV20-1	TGCAGTGCAACACAATCTGGGGGGGCAAGTACAGATACGCAGTATTTT	CSATQSGGASTDTQYF
.	TRBJ1-2	many	TRBV30	TGTGCCTTCAACCGGGCAGGGAAGTTCTATGGCTACACCTTC	CAFNRAGKFYGYTF
TRBD1	TRBJ2-7	many	TRBV7-9	TGTGCCAGCAGCTCACAGGGGGCAGACGAGCAGTACTTC	CASSSQGADEQYF
TRBD2	TRBJ2-1	many	TRBV3-1	TGTGCCAGCAGCCAAGCTTGGGCTAGCGGGGAGCAGTTCTTC	CASSQAWASGEQFF
TRBD1	TRBJ1-4	few	TRBV6-5	TGTGCCAGCAGTCCCAACAGGGGACCTAATGAAAAACTGTTTTTT	CASSPNRGPNEKLFF
TRBD2	TRBJ2-2	many	TRBV20-1	TGCAGTGCTAGTGGGACTAGCGGGGCCGGGGAGCTGTTTTTT	CSASGTSGAGELFF
.	TRBJ2-2	.	TRBV30	TGTGCCTTAGCTAGAGGACAGAAGAACACCGGGGAGCTGTTTTTT	CALARGQKNTGELFF
TRBD1	TRBJ2-2	many	TRBV7-8	TGTGCCAGCAGCTTAGGGACAGGGGGGTCAACCGGGGAGCTGTTTTTT	CASSLGTGGSTGELFF
.	TRBJ1-2	.	TRBV29-1	TGCAGCGTTGAACTGGGCTATGGCTACACCTTC	CSVELGYGYTF
.	TRBJ1-5	.	TRBV7-9	TGTGCCAGCAGCTTAGCCATCAATCAGCCCCAGCATTTT	CASSLAINQPQHF
TRBD2	TRBJ2-2	few	TRBV5-1	TGCGCCAGCAGCCGGAAGACTAGCGGGGGGATGAACACCGGGGAGCTGTTTTTT	CASSRKTSGGMNTGELFF
TRBD1	TRBJ2-3	.	TRBV11-3	TGTGCCAGCAGCTTAGACGGGACAGGGACAGATACGCAGTATTTT	CASSLDGTGTDTQYF